This entry describes one TCR beta chain. Its antigen is currently unknown. Sequencing used immunoSEQ multiplex PCR; TCRdb keeps in-frame clones, though not all of them. The sample lists over 2,000 clones, around three quarters occurring once. Between the trimmed V and J ends, which lost 7 bases and 7 bases, there was a span of 26 bases. Germline V gene sequence: CDR1 SGHVS, CDR2 FNYEAQ. This CDR3 has 18 amino acids. The sample belongs to a study of high-grade serous ovarian cancer treatment subgroups. The study's findings and limits: Repertoire similarity ranged roughly 0.1 to 0.79 between tumors of one patient. Higher neoantigen levels went with greater TCR clonal relatedness. Only CDR3 was analyzed; CDR1 and CDR2 were not.

Tumor tissue was taken before any definitive surgery or chemotherapy was given. This clonotype originated in a human donor with high-grade serous ovarian cancer. The chain carries TRBV7-6 and TRBJ1-6, with a possible D match to TRBD1 (5 bases). Sequenced sample: tumor tissue. The CDR3 coding sequence is TGTGCCAGCACCCCGGGGCCCGGTTTGGGGCAGCTCAATTCACCCCTCCACTTT. This sequence encodes CASTPGPGLGQLNSPLHF.